These T cell receptor beta chains were read from a single sample in a study of cytomegalovirus exposure and HLA in healthy donors. Sequencing used immunoSEQ multiplex PCR; TCRdb keeps in-frame clones, though not all of them. The profile shows more than 80,000 clones, 60% to 75% of them singletons. The specimen sequenced was PBMCs. The receptors come from a male donor in good health and CMV-seropositive. CDR3s include the opening cysteine and the closing phenylalanine or tryptophan. Each record gives: D gene, J gene, V gene, clone size, CDR3 DNA, CDR3 protein. D genes are given only for firm matches. Some rows have no size entry. The others give once, few or many, or a class for an expanded clone.

TRBD1,TRBJ1-4,TRBV4-3,.,TGCGCCAGCAGCCCTCGGACAGGGGGGACAACTAATGAAAAACTGTTTTTT,CASSPRTGGTTNEKLFF
.,TRBJ2-3,TRBV7-2,few,TGTGCCAGCAGCTTAGCGCCAATAGCGAGCACAGATACGCAGTATTTT,CASSLAPIASTDTQYF
TRBD2,TRBJ2-1,TRBV28,.,TGTGCCAGCAGTTTAGGGGGACTACCTGAGCAGTTCTTC,CASSLGGLPEQFF
TRBD1,TRBJ1-2,TRBV6-5,.,TGTGCCAGCAGTTACACGCGGACAGGGGGCGGCTATGGCTACACCTTC,CASSYTRTGGGYGYTF
.,TRBJ1-1,TRBV19,few,TGTGCCAGTAGTCCCACGGGGGGACGCACTGAAGCTTTCTTT,CASSPTGGRTEAFF
.,TRBJ2-7,TRBV14,once,TGTGCCAGCAGCCAAACCGGCGGAGGCGCCTACGAGCAGTACTTC,CASSQTGGGAYEQYF
TRBD1,TRBJ1-4,TRBV5-1,.,TGCGCCAGCAGCTTGGAACAGGGGGCCGAGAAACTGTTTTTT,CASSLEQGAEKLFF
.,TRBJ1-4,TRBV4-1,.,TGCGCCAGCAGCCAAGGCAGGGCCCCTAATGAAAAACTGTTTTTT,CASSQGRAPNEKLFF
.,TRBJ1-4,TRBV27,.,TGTGCCAGCAGCCCTCGGGGGAGGGGTGAAAAACTGTTTTTT,CASSPRGRGEKLFF
.,TRBJ2-7,TRBV19,.,TGCGCCAGTAGTACTGGAGGGAAACACCACGAGCAGTACTTC,CASSTGGKHHEQYF